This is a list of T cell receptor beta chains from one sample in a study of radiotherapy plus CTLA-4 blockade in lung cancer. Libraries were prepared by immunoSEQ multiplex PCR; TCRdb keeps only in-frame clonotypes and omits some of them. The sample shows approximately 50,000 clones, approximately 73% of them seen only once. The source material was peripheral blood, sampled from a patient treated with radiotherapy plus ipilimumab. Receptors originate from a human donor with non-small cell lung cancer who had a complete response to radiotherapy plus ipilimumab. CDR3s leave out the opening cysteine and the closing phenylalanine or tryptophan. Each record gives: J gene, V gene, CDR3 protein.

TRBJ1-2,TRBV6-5,ASSSTSYGYT
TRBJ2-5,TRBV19,ASSTILAGGRGTQY
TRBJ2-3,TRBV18,ASSSQAGGSDTQY
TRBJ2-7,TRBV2,ASSEATGLYYEQY
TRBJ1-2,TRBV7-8,ASSRPGTDLNYGYT
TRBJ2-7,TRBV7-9,ASSLSGLAGAYEQY
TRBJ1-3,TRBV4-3,ASSQEGRGHSGNTIY
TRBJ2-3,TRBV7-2,ASKEGGSGADTQY
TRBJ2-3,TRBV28,ASWGRGSTDTQY
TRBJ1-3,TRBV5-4,ASSEGQGRNTIY
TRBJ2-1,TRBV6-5,ASSFTAQNEQF